This T cell receptor (beta chain) stems from a study of blood T cell repertoires in COVID-19. Study-wide background: The United States, Italy and Spain provided the acute and convalescent COVID-19 samples.

The table lists this clone with a count of one. Germline values: CDR1 SQVTM, CDR2 ANQGSEA. The CDR3 runs 13 residues. The V gene lost 7 bases and the J gene lost 7 bases, with 17 bases spanning the gap. Only in-frame clones appear in the TCRdb table, and some are missing; sequencing was by immunoSEQ multiplex PCR. The sample records approximately 52,000 clones, less than 95% being singletons. The chain couples TRBV29-1 to TRBJ1-3; D is possibly TRBD1 (6 bases). The sample was peripheral blood. The TCR originated in a man in his forties or fifties with acute or convalescent COVID-19. CDR3 sequence reads: CSGQGPSLNTIYF. CDR3 in DNA: TGCAGCGGGCAGGGGCCTTCCCTCAACACCATATATTTT.